The 8 T cell receptor beta chains in this list originate from one sample, sequenced in a study of blood T cell repertoires in COVID-19 (dated by TCRdb to the early 2020s). Library preparation used the immunoSEQ multiplex PCR assay. This immuneACCESS table, as held by TCRdb, lists in-frame sequences with V and J called but not all clones. Of the missing ones, under half trace to an unresolved V gene in checked studies; the others have no known cause. This sample has roughly 99,000 clones in its table, and almost 85% of those were observed once. The ten largest clones represent 4.2% of the sample. Sample: peripheral blood. Receptors were obtained from a human donor in a cohort sampled during active COVID-19.

The rearrangement links TRBV7-3 to TRBJ2-1; 9 bases map to TRBD1. Germline V gene data show CDR1 as SGHTA and CDR2 as FQGTGA. V lost 5 bases, J lost 6 bases, and 8 bases stayed unmatched. This CDR3 has 15 amino acids. The CDR3 nucleotides read TGTGCCAGCAGCCTGGGACAGGGTGACTCCAATGAGCAGTTCTTC. Amino acids: CASSLGQGDSNEQFF. Combining the CDR3 with reference TRBV7-3 and TRBJ2-1 gives the whole variable domain GAGVSQTPSNKVTEKGKYVELRCDPISGHTALYWYRQSLGQGPEFLIYFQGTGAADDSGLPNDRFFAVRPEGSVSTLKIQRTERGDSAVYLCASSLGQGDSNEQFFGPGTRLTVL.

The J gene is TRBJ1-5, the V gene TRBV6-1; 9 nucleotides agree with TRBD1. This CDR3 has 18 residues. V trimming: 0 bases; J trimming: 6 bases; junction bases outside the gene matches: 12. The germline CDR1 and CDR2 sequences are MNHNS and SASEGT. In DNA, the CDR3 is TGTGCCAGCAGTGAAGCGGGACAGGGTACGAGATGGATTCAGCCCCAGCATTTT. Its translation: CASSEAGQGTRWIQPQHF.

This chain connects TRBV29-1 to TRBJ2-1, with 9 bases identical to TRBD2. Germline trimming cut 4 bases from V and 10 bases from J; bases unmatched to any gene: 11. From germline, CDR1 is SQVTM and CDR2 ANQGSEA. The CDR3 extends over 14 amino acids. The CDR3: CSVVSLAGPKEQFF. The DNA of the CDR3 is TGCAGCGTTGTCAGCCTAGCGGGGCCCAAAGAGCAGTTCTTC.

This CDR3 is CASSEAGGWETQYF. In nucleotides, the CDR3 is TGTGCCAGCAGTGAAGCGGGAGGATGGGAGACCCAGTACTTC. The chain carries TRBV6-1 and TRBJ2-5; D possibly corresponds to TRBD2 (6 bases). The V and J ends lost 0 bases and 5 bases respectively, with 10 bases between them. Germline loops: CDR1 MNHNS, CDR2 SASEGT. This CDR3 contains 14 residues.

On this clone itself: This CDR3 is also generated by other DNA sequences in the sample. The chain carries TRBV2 and TRBJ2-2; 8 bases map to TRBD1. In germline, CDR1 is SNHLY, CDR2 FYNNEI. Unmatched junction bases numbered 3, after V lost 8 bases and J lost 4 bases. The CDR3 consists of 13 residues. CDR3 protein: CASRQGPTGELFF. CDR3 coding DNA: TGTGCCAGCCGACAGGGGCCCACCGGGGAGCTGTTTTTT.

The chain links TRBV3-1 (or the pseudogene TRBV3-2) to TRBJ1-4; D uncertain. V was cut by 5 bases and J by 2 bases, with 6 bases left in between. CDR1 is LGHDT and CDR2 is YNNKEL in the germline V gene (reference sequence). The CDR3 covers 13 residues. The CDR3 nucleotides read TGTGCCAGCAGCACGCGCACTAATGAAAAACTGTTTTTT. The encoded protein is CASSTRTNEKLFF.

The V call is TRBV5-1, the J call TRBJ2-1, with D perhaps TRBD2 (6 bases). Trimming shortened V by 6 bases and J by 3 bases, and 13 bases separated the two germline ends. Germline-derived CDR1 and CDR2 are SGHRS and YFSETQ. CDR3 length: 14 amino acids. CDR3 bases: TGCGCCAGCAACCCGGGGGTAAGCTACAATGAGCAGTTCTTC. Translating it yields CASNPGVSYNEQFF.

The chain's CDR3 is CASRPVGLNTGELFF. The CDR3 coding sequence is TGTGCCAGCAGGCCCGTTGGACTAAACACCGGGGAGCTGTTTTTT. V is TRBV11-2 and J is TRBJ2-2, with D tentatively TRBD2 (6 bases). The CDR3 length is 15 residues. Trimming left V 6 bases short and J 2 bases short, with 13 bases between. CDR1 and CDR2 from the germline V gene are SGHAT and FQNNGV.